This passage covers 30 T cell receptor beta chains from one sample sequenced in a study of blood T cells in healthy people across ages. The use of a sample-barcoded 5' primer and a J-beta primer mix characterized a second PCR of 7 to 11 cycles. TCRdb re-called the 5' RACE reads with MiXCR, one entry per CDR3 protein. The data show approximately 350,000 distinct CDR3 sequences, more than 45% seen once. Sequencing input: blood. Every receptor here comes from a man aged 55 to 69 in good health.

The V gene is TRBV20-1, the J gene TRBJ2-7; D gene unclear. Trimming cost V 3 bases and J 1 base, with 16 bases left between them. CDR3 size: 15 residues. Germline V gene lookup returns CDR1 DFQATT and CDR2 SNEGSKA (reference sequence). The CDR3 DNA reads as TGCAGTGCTAGGCGCTTTTCTACCTATTCCTACGAGCAGTACTTC. This translates into CSARRFSTYSYEQYF.

There are many counts of this clonotype. The rearrangement joins TRBV2 to TRBJ2-5; D may be TRBD2 (5 bases). The V gene lost 5 bases and the J gene lost 1 base, with 11 bases spanning the gap. CDR3 size: 14 residues. Germline V gene data show CDR1 as SNHLY and CDR2 as FYNNEI. Here the CDR3 reads CASSSWRVQETQYF. As DNA, the CDR3 is TGTGCCAGCAGTTCGTGGCGGGTCCAAGAGACCCAGTACTTC.

In its sample, this clonotype was seen many times. The chain carries TRBV20-1 and TRBJ1-5; the match to TRBD1 covers 10 bases. The J segment lost 6 bases and the V segment lost 5 bases, leaving 10 bases of the junction unmatched. CDR3 length equals 15 residues. Germline V lookup: CDR1 DFQATT, CDR2 SNEGSKA (reference sequence). The CDR3 here is CSAPRTGGMGQPQHF. Here the CDR3 DNA reads TGCAGTGCTCCTCGGACAGGGGGGATGGGTCAGCCCCAGCATTTT.

The chain combines TRBV21-1 with TRBJ1-2; the DNA was not compared with TRBD1, the D call given in the table. TRBV21-1 is shown as a pseudogene. The CDR3 spans 14 residues. In nucleotides, the CDR3 is TGTGCCGGCAGCAAACCCGACAGGGGCTATGGCTACACCTTC. Its translation: CAGSKPDRGYGYTF.

The rearrangement links TRBV7-6 to TRBJ2-1, with 7 positions matching TRBD2. Germline lookup yields CDR1 SGHVS and CDR2 FNYEAQ. V shed 1 base, J shed 3 bases, and the junction held 9 bases outside the gene matches. The CDR3 has 17 residues. The CDR3 reads CASSLDGGGRFYNEQFF. CDR3 DNA sequence: TGTGCCAGCAGCTTAGATGGCGGGGGTAGATTCTACAATGAGCAGTTCTTC.

The chain links TRBV6-2 or TRBV6-3 to TRBJ1-2; D remains ambiguous. Germline V CDR1 and CDR2: MNHEY, SVGEGT. The CDR3 extends over 12 amino acids. Trimming took 10 bases from V and 0 from J, leaving 9 bases between them. Here the CDR3 DNA reads TGTGCCACCCAAGAGGCTAACTATGGCTACACCTTC. It codes for CATQEANYGYTF.

The rearrangement joins TRBV4-2 to TRBJ2-1; D unresolved. Trimming shortened V by 2 bases and J by 13 bases, and 18 bases separated the two germline ends. Germline assignment: CDR1 LGHNA and CDR2 YNFKEQ. This CDR3 contains 14 residues. As DNA, the CDR3 is TGTGCCAGCAGCCAATCGGACCCGGAAGAGACCCAGTTCTTC. Protein product: CASSQSDPEETQFF.

There are a few counts of this clonotype. The chain employs TRBV7-9 and TRBJ2-3; D remains ambiguous. The CDR3 covers 15 residues. In germline, CDR1 is SEHNR, CDR2 FQNEAQ (reference sequence). The germline V and J ends were trimmed by 3 bases and 0 bases, with 10 bases remaining between them. CDR3 region: CASSLASPSTDTQYF. In DNA form, the CDR3 reads TGTGCCAGCAGCTTGGCATCCCCTAGCACAGATACGCAGTATTTT.

This clonotype was detected many times. CDR3 DNA sequence: TGCAGTGCTACCTCGACTAGCGGGGGCTCCTACAATGAGCAGTTCTTC. Translation: CSATSTSGGSYNEQFF. This sequence joins TRBV20-1 and TRBJ2-1; 12 bases align to TRBD2. Germline V gene data show CDR1 as DFQATT and CDR2 as SNEGSKA (reference sequence). The trim removed 4 bases at V and 0 bases at J, leaving 4 bases unmatched. CDR3 length equals 16 residues.

A remark on this clonotype: This may come from a read error, since a much larger clone is one base off. This chain connects TRBV6-5 to TRBJ2-3, with 8 bases that match TRBD2. The CDR3 length is 17 residues. V shed 4 bases and J 3 bases; nucleotides not matched to a gene: 12. From germline, CDR1 is MNHEY and CDR2 SVGAGI. CDR3 loop: CASSSPFSRGGTDTQYF. CDR3 bases: TGTGCCAGCAGTTCACCCTTCTCTCGCGGGGGGACAGATACGCAGTATTTT.

The chain uses TRBV7-2 and TRBJ2-1; no definite D call. The CDR3 is 14 residues long. Germline V CDR1 and CDR2: SGHTA, FQGNSA. With 8 bases removed from V and 3 bases from J, the gap between germline ends came to 14 bases. The CDR3 DNA reads as TGTGCCAGCCGAACGACAAGGGACTACAATGAGCAGTTCTTC. Translated, it gives CASRTTRDYNEQFF.

The rearrangement joins TRBV20-1 to TRBJ2-1; a weak D match, TRBD2 (7 bases). Germline CDR1 and CDR2: DFQATT and SNEGSKA (reference sequence). V lost 4 bases, J lost 5 bases, and 18 bases lay in between. This CDR3 region has 15 residues. The CDR3 region has the DNA TGCAGTGCTACGAGAACTCAGGGGAGGGACAATGAGCAGTTCTTC. The encoded protein is CSATRTQGRDNEQFF.

J is TRBJ2-3 and V is TRBV6-4, with 8 nucleotides matching TRBD2. This CDR3 region has 16 residues. Trimming cost V 3 bases and J 4 bases; bases outside gene matches: 9. Germline V gene sequence: CDR1 MRHNA, CDR2 SNTAGT. This chain's CDR3 is CASSESTSEGADTQYF. Written as DNA, the CDR3 is TGTGCCAGCAGTGAGTCGACTAGCGAGGGGGCAGATACGCAGTATTTT.

The gene calls are TRBV9 and TRBJ2-5; TRBD1 matches 10 bases. Germline values: CDR1 SGDLS, CDR2 YYNGEE. The trim removed 3 bases at V and 11 bases at J, leaving 10 bases unmatched. The CDR3 is 14 residues long. The CDR3 region is CASSAGQGWTEQYF. In nucleotides, the CDR3 is TGTGCCAGCAGCGCGGGACAGGGGTGGACTGAGCAGTACTTC.

This clonotype was seen at least ten times. The V gene is TRBV7-2, the J gene TRBJ2-6; D possibly corresponds to TRBD1 (5 bases). The CDR3 covers 19 residues. V lost 3 bases and J lost 1, with 19 bases in between. Germline V gene sequence: CDR1 SGHTA, CDR2 FQGNSA. CDR3 sequence reads: CASSLGQTAVSSGANVLTF. The CDR3 DNA follows: TGTGCCAGCAGCTTGGGGCAGACAGCCGTCTCATCTGGGGCCAACGTCCTGACTTTC.

This clonotype was observed a few times. The gene calls are TRBV4-2 and TRBJ2-5; 12 bases align to TRBD2. The CDR3 runs to 16 residues. Germline values: CDR1 LGHNA, CDR2 YNFKEQ. V lost 6 bases and J lost 2; bases outside the gene matches: 7. The CDR3 DNA reads as TGTGCCAGCAGTGCTAGCGGGGGGGCGGCACAAGAGACCCAGTACTTC. Its translation: CASSASGGAAQETQYF.

The gene calls are TRBV20-1 and TRBJ2-5; the D gene is possibly TRBD1 (6 bases). The ends were cut back, 6 bases at V and 1 base at J, with 15 bases in the middle. CDR1 and CDR2 from the germline V gene are DFQATT and SNEGSKA (reference sequence). CDR3 length: 14 amino acids. The CDR3 sequence is CSAFPGEFQETQYF. CDR3 nucleotide sequence: TGCAGTGCCTTCCCAGGGGAATTCCAAGAGACCCAGTACTTC.

The J gene is TRBJ1-1, the V gene TRBV18; D unresolved. The CDR3 sequence is 14 residues long. The V gene lost 3 bases and the J gene lost 0 bases, with 8 bases spanning the gap. CDR1 KGHSH and CDR2 LQKENI come from the germline V gene. CDR3 amino acids: CASSPGRMNTEAFF. CDR3 bases: TGTGCCAGCTCACCGGGCAGGATGAACACTGAAGCTTTCTTT.

This clonotype has a handful of counts. The gene calls are TRBV25-1 and TRBJ2-6, with TRBD1 matching over 9 bases. CDR1 is MGHDK, CDR2 SYGVNS, per germline. The CDR3 covers 16 residues. V shed 5 bases, J shed 2 bases, and the junction held 4 bases outside the gene matches. The chain's CDR3 is CASSLGTGTGANVLTF. Written as DNA, the CDR3 is TGTGCCAGCAGTTTGGGGACAGGGACTGGGGCCAACGTCCTGACTTTC.

The chain links TRBV11-2 to TRBJ1-5; TRBD1 agrees at 9 bases. The germline gives CDR1 SGHAT, CDR2 FQNNGV. J was trimmed by 2 bases and V by 4 bases; bases with no gene match: 3. The CDR3 extends over 15 amino acids. CDR3 nucleotide sequence: TGTGCCAGCAGCTCGGACAGGGGCGGCAATCAGCCCCAGCATTTT. This encodes CASSSDRGGNQPQHF.

The J gene is TRBJ2-5, the V gene TRBV7-8; 13 nucleotides agree with TRBD2. V was pared by 4 bases and J by 4 bases, with 9 bases of the junction left unmatched. Germline values: CDR1 SGHVS, CDR2 FQNEAQ. There are 17 residues in the CDR3. The CDR3 bases are TGTGCCAGCAGCTACGGACTAGCGGGAGAAGAAAGAGAGACCCAGTACTTC. The encoded protein is CASSYGLAGEERETQYF.

V and J are TRBV20-1 and TRBJ1-2, with 7 bases matching TRBD1. The V gene end was trimmed by 3 bases and the J gene end by 3 bases; junction bases not matched to a gene: 13. Germline V gene sequence: CDR1 DFQATT, CDR2 SNEGSKA (reference sequence). This CDR3 region has 16 residues. The CDR3 sequence: CSARDSNRGVHYGYTF. The CDR3 DNA reads TGCAGTGCTAGGGATTCAAACAGGGGAGTGCACTATGGCTACACCTTC.

Regarding this clonotype: One base away lies a much larger clone, so this may be a sequencing read error. In nucleotides, the CDR3 is TGTGCCAGCAGTTTGGGCTTAGCGGGACTAGCCAAAAACATTCAGTACTTC. Its protein product is CASSLGLAGLAKNIQYF. The chain links TRBV28 to TRBJ2-4, with 8 bases fitting TRBD2. The junction had 7 bases not matched to a gene; V was cut back by 3 bases and J by 0 bases. Germline CDR1 and CDR2: MDHEN and SYDVKM. The CDR3 runs 17 residues. The variable domain in full, with the rest retrieved from reference TRBV28 and TRBJ2-4, is DVKVTQSSRYLVKRTGEKVFLECVQDMDHENMFWYRQDPGLGLRLIYFSYDVKMKEKGDIPEGYSVSREKKERFSLILESASTNQTSMYLCASSLGLAGLAKNIQYFGAGTRLSVL.

The chain is built from TRBV28 and TRBJ2-7, with TRBD1 as a possible D gene (6 bases). V was pared by 7 bases and J by 9 bases, with 16 bases between. The CDR3 consists of 12 residues. The germline gives CDR1 MDHEN, CDR2 SYDVKM. CDR3 DNA sequence: TGTGCCAGCAATTCGGGACATCAGGGGCAGTACTTC. Translating it yields CASNSGHQGQYF. The full variable domain, completed using reference TRBV28 and TRBJ2-7, is DVKVTQSSRYLVKRTGEKVFLECVQDMDHENMFWYRQDPGLGLRLIYFSYDVKMKEKGDIPEGYSVSREKKERFSLILESASTNQTSMYLCASNSGHQGQYFGPGTRLTVT.

This chain connects TRBV7-6 to TRBJ2-1, with 8 bases fitting TRBD1. The trim removed 8 bases at V and 7 bases at J, leaving 10 bases unmatched. The germline V gene has CDR1 SGHVS and CDR2 FNYEAQ. The CDR3 runs 14 residues. The CDR3 reads CASEPQGAQNEQFF. CDR3 sequence (DNA): TGTGCCAGCGAACCCCAGGGGGCGCAAAATGAGCAGTTCTTC.

The chain combines TRBV6-1 with TRBJ2-7; 8 bases are shared with TRBD2. The end of the DNA fits TRBJ2-4 better, so the J call may be wrong. This CDR3 spans 15 amino acids. The germline V gene has CDR1 MNHNS and CDR2 SASEGT. This chain's CDR3 is CASSEPAGAQNIQYF. CDR3 in DNA: TGTGCCAGCAGTGAACCAGCGGGGGCCCAAAACATTCAGTACTTC.

The chain couples TRBV29-1 to TRBJ2-3; a possible D gene is TRBD2 (7 bases). With 7 bases removed from V and 1 base from J, the gap between germline ends came to 18 bases. Germline loops: CDR1 SQVTM, CDR2 ANQGSEA. This CDR3 spans 15 amino acids. The CDR3: CSAAGMGGRTDTQYF. CDR3 bases: TGCAGCGCCGCCGGTATGGGGGGGCGCACAGATACGCAGTATTTT.

The chain links TRBV2 to TRBJ2-2, with unresolved D. Between the trimmed V and J ends, which lost 4 bases and 10 bases, there was a span of 13 bases. The CDR3 covers 13 residues. The germline gives CDR1 SNHLY, CDR2 FYNNEI. The CDR3, as DNA: TGTGCCAGCAGTGGACACGTACCGGCGGAGCTGTTTTTT. This gives the protein CASSGHVPAELFF.

There are a few counts of this clonotype. The chain recombines TRBV7-2 with TRBJ2-1; no reliable D call. V was shortened by 2 bases and J by 9 bases, with 8 bases between the two germline ends. The CDR3 totals 12 residues. The germline V gene encodes CDR1 SGHTA and CDR2 FQGNSA. The CDR3 nucleotides read TGTGCCAGCAGCTTATACGGAACTGAGCAGTTCTTC. Protein product: CASSLYGTEQFF.

This chain uses TRBV20-1 with TRBJ2-1; 10 bases fit TRBD2. The CDR3 is 15 residues long. From germline, CDR1 is DFQATT and CDR2 SNEGSKA (reference sequence). J was trimmed by 4 bases and V by 3 bases; bases with no gene match: 6. CDR3 in amino acids: CSARPLAGVYNEQFF. The CDR3 DNA is TGCAGTGCTAGGCCCCTAGCGGGAGTATACAATGAGCAGTTCTTC.